This T cell receptor (beta chain) was sequenced for a study of long-term antiretroviral therapy in people with HIV. The sample holds one count of this clone. The target antigen is unknown. CDR3 length equals 12 residues. Trimming cost V 2 bases and J 4 bases, with 5 bases left between them. Germline V gene data show CDR1 as SGHTA and CDR2 as FQGNSA. Each HIV-infected participant was given treatment in the United States. The authors ran the immunoSEQ assay, v3.0, at survey level. Clones were read by immunoSEQ multiplex PCR, and TCRdb kept only the in-frame ones, dropping some. The top ten hold under 7.5% of the sample, which has about 22,000 clones, 80% to 90% seen once. Notes on the study in general: Regardless of time point, clones expanded before ART dominated the repertoire. There were no data on ART adherence, viral resistance or therapy changes, a gap that limits inferences about post-ART repertoire changes.

The material was unsorted PBMCs, obtained 1.8 years before starting antiretroviral therapy. The TCR originated in a woman in her twenties or thirties with HIV. This chain uses TRBV7-2 with TRBJ1-1; D uncertain. The CDR3 DNA is TGTGCCAGCAGCTTAAGGTTCACTGAAGCTTTCTTT. Amino acid sequence: CASSLRFTEAFF.